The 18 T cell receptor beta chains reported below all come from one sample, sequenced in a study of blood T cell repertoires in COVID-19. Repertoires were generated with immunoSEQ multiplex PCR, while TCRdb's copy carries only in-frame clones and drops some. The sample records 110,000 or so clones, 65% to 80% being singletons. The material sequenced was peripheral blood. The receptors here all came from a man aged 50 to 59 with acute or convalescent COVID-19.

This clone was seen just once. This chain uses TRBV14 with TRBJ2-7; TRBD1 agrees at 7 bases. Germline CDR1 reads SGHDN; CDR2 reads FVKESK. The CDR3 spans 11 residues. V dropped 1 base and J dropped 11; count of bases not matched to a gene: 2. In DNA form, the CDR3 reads TGTGCCAGCAGCCAAGTAGGGACAGAGTACTTC. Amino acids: CASSQVGTEYF.

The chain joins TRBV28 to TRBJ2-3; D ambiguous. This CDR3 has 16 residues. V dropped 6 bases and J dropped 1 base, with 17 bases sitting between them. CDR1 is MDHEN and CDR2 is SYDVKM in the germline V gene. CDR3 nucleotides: TGTGCCAGCAGCCCCCCTCCACTTACGCGCACAGATACGCAGTATTTT. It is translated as CASSPPPLTRTDTQYF.

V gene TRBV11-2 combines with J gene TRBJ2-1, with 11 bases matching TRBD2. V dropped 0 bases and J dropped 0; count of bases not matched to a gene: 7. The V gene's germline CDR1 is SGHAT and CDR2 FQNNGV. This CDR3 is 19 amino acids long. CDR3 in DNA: TGTGCCAGCAGCTTAGATCTCTGGCTAGCGGGGGGCTCCTACAATGAGCAGTTCTTC. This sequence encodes CASSLDLWLAGGSYNEQFF.

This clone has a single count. Written as DNA, the CDR3 is TGTGCCAGCTCACCACTTACTAAGGGGCATGGCTACACCTTC. The encoded protein is CASSPLTKGHGYTF. The chain joins TRBV18 to TRBJ1-2, with TRBD1 as a possible D gene (5 bases). This CDR3 has 14 residues. Trimming pared 1 base from V and 6 bases from J, leaving 12 bases between. Germline CDR1 is KGHSH and CDR2 is LQKENI.

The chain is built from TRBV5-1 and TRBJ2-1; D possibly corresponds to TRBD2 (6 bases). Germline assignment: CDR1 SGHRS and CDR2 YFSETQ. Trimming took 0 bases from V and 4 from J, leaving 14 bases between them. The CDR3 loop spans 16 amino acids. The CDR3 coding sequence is TGCGCCAGCAGCTTGGGGACGGACTATCGTTACAATGAGCAGTTCTTC. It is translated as CASSLGTDYRYNEQFF.

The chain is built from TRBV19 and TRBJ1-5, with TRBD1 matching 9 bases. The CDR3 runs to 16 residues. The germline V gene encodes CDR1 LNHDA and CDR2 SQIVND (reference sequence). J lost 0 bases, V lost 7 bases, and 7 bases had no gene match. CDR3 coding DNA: TGTGCCAGTACCCCGACAGGGGGAGGTAGCAATCAGCCCCAGCATTTT. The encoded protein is CASTPTGGGSNQPQHF.

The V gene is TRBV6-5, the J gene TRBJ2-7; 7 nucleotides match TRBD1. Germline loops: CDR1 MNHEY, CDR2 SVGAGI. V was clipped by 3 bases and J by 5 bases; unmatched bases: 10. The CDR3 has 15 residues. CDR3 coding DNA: TGTGCCAGCAGTTATGGTAGGCAGGGGGTCCACGAGCAGTACTTC. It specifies CASSYGRQGVHEQYF.

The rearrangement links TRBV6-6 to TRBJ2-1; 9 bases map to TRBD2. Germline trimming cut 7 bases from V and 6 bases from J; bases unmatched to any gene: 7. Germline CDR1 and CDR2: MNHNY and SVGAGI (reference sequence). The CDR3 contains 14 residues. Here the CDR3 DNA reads TGTGCCAGCAATTCCGTGACTAGCGGCAATGAGCAGTTCTTC. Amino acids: CASNSVTSGNEQFF.

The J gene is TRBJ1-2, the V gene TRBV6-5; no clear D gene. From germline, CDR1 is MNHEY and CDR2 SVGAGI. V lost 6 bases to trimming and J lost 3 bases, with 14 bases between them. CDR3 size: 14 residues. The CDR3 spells CASSQTGMDYGYTF. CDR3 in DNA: TGTGCCAGCAGCCAAACGGGGATGGACTATGGCTACACCTTC.

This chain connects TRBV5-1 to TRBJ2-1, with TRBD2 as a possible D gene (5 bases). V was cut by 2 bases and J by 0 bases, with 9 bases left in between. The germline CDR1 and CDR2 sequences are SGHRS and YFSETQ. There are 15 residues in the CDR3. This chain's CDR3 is CASSLRTSSYNEQFF. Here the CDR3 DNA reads TGCGCCAGCAGCTTACGTACTAGCTCCTACAATGAGCAGTTCTTC.

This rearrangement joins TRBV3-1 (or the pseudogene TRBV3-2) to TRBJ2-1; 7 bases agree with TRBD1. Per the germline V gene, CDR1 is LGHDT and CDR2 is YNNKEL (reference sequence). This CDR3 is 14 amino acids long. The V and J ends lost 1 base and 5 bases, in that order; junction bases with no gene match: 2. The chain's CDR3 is CASSQAGTDNEQFF. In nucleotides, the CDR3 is TGTGCCAGCAGCCAAGCCGGGACAGACAATGAGCAGTTCTTC.

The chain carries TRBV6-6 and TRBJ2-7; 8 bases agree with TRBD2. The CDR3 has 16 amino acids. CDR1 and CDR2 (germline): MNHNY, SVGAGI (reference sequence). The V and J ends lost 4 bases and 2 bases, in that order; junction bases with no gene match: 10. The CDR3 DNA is TGTGCCAGCAGTTCCCCGAGACTAGCGCAAACCTACGAGCAGTACTTC. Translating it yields CASSSPRLAQTYEQYF.

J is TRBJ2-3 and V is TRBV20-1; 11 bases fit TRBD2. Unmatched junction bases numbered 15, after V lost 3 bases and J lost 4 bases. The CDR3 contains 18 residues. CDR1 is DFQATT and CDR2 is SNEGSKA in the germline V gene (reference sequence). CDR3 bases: TGCAGTGCTAGTTTCGGGCTAGCGGGGGGCCGAGGAGCAGATACGCAGTATTTT. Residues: CSASFGLAGGRGADTQYF.

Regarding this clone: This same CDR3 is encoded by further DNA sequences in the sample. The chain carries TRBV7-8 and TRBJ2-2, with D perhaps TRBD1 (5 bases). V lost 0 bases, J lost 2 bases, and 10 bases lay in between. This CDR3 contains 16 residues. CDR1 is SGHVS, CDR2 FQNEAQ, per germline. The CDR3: CASSLASGSNTGELFF. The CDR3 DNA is TGTGCCAGCAGCTTAGCTTCAGGGTCAAACACCGGGGAGCTGTTTTTT.

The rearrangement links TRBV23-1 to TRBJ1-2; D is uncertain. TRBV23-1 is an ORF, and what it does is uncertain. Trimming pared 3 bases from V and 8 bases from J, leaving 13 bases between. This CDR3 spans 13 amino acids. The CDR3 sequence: CASSHSSVGGYTF. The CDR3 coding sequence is TGCGCCAGCAGTCATTCCTCTGTTGGCGGCTACACCTTC.

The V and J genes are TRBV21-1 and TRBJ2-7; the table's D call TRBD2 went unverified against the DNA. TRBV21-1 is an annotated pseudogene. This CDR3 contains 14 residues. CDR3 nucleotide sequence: TGTGCCAGCAGCAAAGGGGGGGATTACTACGAGCAGTACTTC. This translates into CASSKGGDYYEQYF.

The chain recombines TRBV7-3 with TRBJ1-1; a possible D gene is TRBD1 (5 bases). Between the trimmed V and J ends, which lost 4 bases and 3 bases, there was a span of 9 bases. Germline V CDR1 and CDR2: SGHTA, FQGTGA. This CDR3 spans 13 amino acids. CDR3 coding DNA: TGTGCCAGCAGCTCTCAGGGTCACACTGAAGCTTTCTTT. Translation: CASSSQGHTEAFF.

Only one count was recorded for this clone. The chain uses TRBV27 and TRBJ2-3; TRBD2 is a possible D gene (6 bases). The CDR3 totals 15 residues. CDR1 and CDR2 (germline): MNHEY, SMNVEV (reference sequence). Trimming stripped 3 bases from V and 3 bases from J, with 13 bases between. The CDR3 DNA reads TGTGCCAGCAGTTTTTGGAGGGTGAGAACAGATACGCAGTATTTT. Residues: CASSFWRVRTDTQYF.